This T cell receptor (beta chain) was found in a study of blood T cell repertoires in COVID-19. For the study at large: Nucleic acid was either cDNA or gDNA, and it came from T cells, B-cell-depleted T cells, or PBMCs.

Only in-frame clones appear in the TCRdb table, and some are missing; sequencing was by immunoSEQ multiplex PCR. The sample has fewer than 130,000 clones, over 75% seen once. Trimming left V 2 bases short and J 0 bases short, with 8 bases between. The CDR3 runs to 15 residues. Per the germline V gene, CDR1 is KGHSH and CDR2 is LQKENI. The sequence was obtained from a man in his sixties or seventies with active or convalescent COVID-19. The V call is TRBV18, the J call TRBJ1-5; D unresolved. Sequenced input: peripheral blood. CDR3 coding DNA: TGTGCCAGCTCACCATTGGCAGATAGCAATCAGCCCCAGCATTTT. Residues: CASSPLADSNQPQHF.